The clone carrying this TCR beta chain was detected a few times. Its antigen is not identified. Treatment in this sample: roughly ten-day PBMC culture with coronavirus spike peptide pools or control peptides (ViraFEST assay). At the Johns Hopkins FTIC core, DNA taken from cultured CD4+ T cells was sequenced by way of the Oncomine TCR Beta short-read assay. TCRdb itself ran the PCR reads through MiXCR, one entry per CDR3 protein. The sample lists around 21,000 distinct CDR3 sequences, around 50% occurring once. CDR1 and CDR2 (germline): DFQATT, SNEGSKA (reference sequence). The CDR3 has 13 amino acids. These data are taken from a study of vaccination and CD4 T cells after COVID-19. Looking at the study overall: Convalescent donors totaled six males and four females, including two who were Hispanic. Stimulation used overlapping spike peptides from SARS-CoV-2, HCoV-NL63, HCoV-OC43 and HCoV-229E. Study-wide results and limits: Spike mono-reactivity marked 304 of 307 vaccine-specific clones in convalescent patients. Post-vaccination, and not before, a median approximately 89% of reactive clones appeared in convalescent patients.

The chain employs TRBV20-1 and TRBJ1-2; D is perhaps TRBD1 (5 bases). Sequenced sample: CD4+ T cells from blood, cultured in vitro. The TCR originated in a human donor who had recovered from COVID-19. The CDR3: CSPRAGNNYGYTF. The CDR3 DNA is TGCAGCCCCAGGGCAGGGAATAACTATGGCTACACCTTC.